In its sample, the clone carrying this T cell receptor beta chain was seen many times. The data belong to a study of T cells in Graves' hyperthyroidism and ophthalmopathy. RNA transcripts provided the source from which TCR beta CDR3 regions were amplified. The primer set for the first-round RT-PCR of the TCR CDR3 was HTBI. TCRdb re-analysed the multiplex PCR reads in MiXCR, keeping a single row per CDR3 protein. The table has approximately 740,000 distinct CDR3 sequences, 12% to 15% seen once; the top ten hold about 9.4%. The CDR3 loop spans 13 amino acids. The V end lost 1 base, the J end lost 6 bases, and 12 bases lay between the germline ends. Germline values: CDR1 DFQATT, CDR2 SNEGSKA (reference sequence).

Sequencing used blood. This TCR derives from a woman aged 18-30 years with Graves' hyperthyroidism. V usage is TRBV20-1 and J usage is TRBJ1-1; D is unclear. The CDR3 spells CSARGGMGAEAFF. Here the CDR3 DNA reads TGCAGTGCTAGAGGCGGTATGGGTGCTGAAGCTTTCTTT.